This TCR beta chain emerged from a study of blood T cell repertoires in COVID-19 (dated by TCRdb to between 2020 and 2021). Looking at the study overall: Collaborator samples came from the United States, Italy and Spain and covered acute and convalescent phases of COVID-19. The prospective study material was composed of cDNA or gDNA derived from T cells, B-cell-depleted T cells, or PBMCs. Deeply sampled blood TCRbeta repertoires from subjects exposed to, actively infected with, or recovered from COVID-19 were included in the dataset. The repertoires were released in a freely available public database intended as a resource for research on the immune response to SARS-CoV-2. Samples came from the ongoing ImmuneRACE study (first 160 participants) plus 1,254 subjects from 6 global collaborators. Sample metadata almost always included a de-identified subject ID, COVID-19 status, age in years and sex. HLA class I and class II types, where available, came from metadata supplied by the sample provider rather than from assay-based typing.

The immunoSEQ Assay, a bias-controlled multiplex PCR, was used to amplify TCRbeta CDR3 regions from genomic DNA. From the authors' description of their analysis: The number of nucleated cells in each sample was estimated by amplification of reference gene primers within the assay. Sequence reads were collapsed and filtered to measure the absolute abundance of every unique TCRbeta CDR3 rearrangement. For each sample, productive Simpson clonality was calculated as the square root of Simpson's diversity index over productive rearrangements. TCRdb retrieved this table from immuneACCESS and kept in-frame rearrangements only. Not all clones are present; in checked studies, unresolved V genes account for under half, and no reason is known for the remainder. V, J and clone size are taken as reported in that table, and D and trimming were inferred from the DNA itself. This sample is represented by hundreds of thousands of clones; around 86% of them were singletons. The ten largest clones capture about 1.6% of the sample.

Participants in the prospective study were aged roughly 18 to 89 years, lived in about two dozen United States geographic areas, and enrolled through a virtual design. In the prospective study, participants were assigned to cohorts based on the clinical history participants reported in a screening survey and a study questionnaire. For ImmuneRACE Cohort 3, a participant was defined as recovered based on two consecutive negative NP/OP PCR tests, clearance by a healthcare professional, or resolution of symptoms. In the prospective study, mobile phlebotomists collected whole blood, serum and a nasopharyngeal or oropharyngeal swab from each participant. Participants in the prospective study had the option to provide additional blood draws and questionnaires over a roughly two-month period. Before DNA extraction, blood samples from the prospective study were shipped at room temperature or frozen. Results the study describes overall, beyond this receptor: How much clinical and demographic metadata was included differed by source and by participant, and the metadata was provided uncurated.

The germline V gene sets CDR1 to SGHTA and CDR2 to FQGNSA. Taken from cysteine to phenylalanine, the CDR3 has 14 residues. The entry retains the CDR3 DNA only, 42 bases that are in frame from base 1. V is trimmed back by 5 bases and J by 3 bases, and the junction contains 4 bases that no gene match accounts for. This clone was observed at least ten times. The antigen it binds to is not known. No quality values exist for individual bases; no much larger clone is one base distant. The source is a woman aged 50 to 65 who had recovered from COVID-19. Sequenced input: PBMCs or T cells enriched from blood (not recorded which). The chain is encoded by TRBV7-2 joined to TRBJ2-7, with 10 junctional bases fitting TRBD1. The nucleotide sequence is TGTGCCAGCAGCCGGGACAGGGGAGACTACGAGCAGTACTTC. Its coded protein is CASSRDRGDYEQYF.